The clone carrying this T cell receptor (beta chain) was detected a few times. Its antigen is not identified. The germline V and J ends were trimmed by 4 bases and 6 bases, with 8 bases remaining between them. CDR3 size: 12 residues. Per the germline V gene, CDR1 is SEHNR and CDR2 is FQNEAQ (reference sequence). The sample's time point: persistent/refractory GD, antithyroid drugs over 5 years with positive TRAb. Following extraction of RNA from PBMCs, that RNA was used to make the TCR library. The data were taken from a study of regulatory T cells in long-lasting Graves disease. Study findings and constraints: There was favoring of TRBV28, TRBJ1-2 and TRBJ2-5 in persistent disease. TCR diversity in persistent Graves' patients was below that of newly diagnosed ones.

Arm-PCR with iRepertoire HTBI primers amplified the CDR3 regions for these TCR beta libraries. In the original analysis: Sequenced samples collectively carried roughly 60 TRBV and some 15 TRBJ segments. Each CDR3 protein is one row after TCRdb ran MiXCR on the multiplex PCR reads. The V and J calls were determined by TCRdb, not by the authors. Counted here are 450,000 or so distinct CDR3 sequences, roughly 20% occurring once; the ten biggest clones make up 7.8%. The sequence was obtained from a female donor with Graves disease. Specimen: peripheral blood mononuclear cells (PBMCs), collected when the disease was refractory, from a patient treated with antithyroid drugs. V is TRBV7-9 and J is TRBJ2-3; D is unclear. This chain's CDR3 is CASSSVADTQYF. As DNA, the CDR3 is TGTGCCAGCAGCTCCGTGGCGGATACGCAGTATTTT.